The 8 T cell receptor beta chains in this list originate from one sample, sequenced in a study of T cell repertoires in cytomegalovirus infection. TCRdb fed the reads into MiXCR, producing one record per CDR3 protein. Of about 190,000 distinct CDR3 sequences in the sample, approximately 30% were seen once. The sample was PBMCs. Every receptor here comes from a human donor in good health (CMV status not recorded). Some clones in this sample may be carry-over from other donors' samples.

A few counts support this clonotype. This chain joins TRBV7-9 and TRBJ1-1, with TRBD1 matching over 7 bases. With 6 bases clipped from V and 0 bases from J, the junction kept 10 bases outside the gene matches. The CDR3 contains 16 residues. Germline lookup yields CDR1 SEHNR and CDR2 FQNEAQ (reference sequence). The CDR3 sequence: CASRFGQDNMNTEAFF. CDR3 bases: TGTGCCAGCAGGTTCGGACAGGATAACATGAACACTGAAGCTTTCTTT. Based on the CDR3 plus reference TRBV7-9 and TRBJ1-1, the full variable domain is DTGVSQNPRHKITKRGQNVTFRCDPISEHNRLYWYRQTLGQGPEFLTYFQNEAQLEKSRLLSDRFSAERPKGSFSTLEIQRTEQGDSAMYLCASRFGQDNMNTEAFFGQGTRLTVV.

The CDR3 sequence: CAISESKTRGTEAFF. The CDR3 bases are TGTGCCATCAGTGAGTCTAAGACCCGAGGGACTGAAGCTTTCTTT. J is TRBJ1-1 and V is TRBV10-3; D gene unclear. The germline V gene has CDR1 ENHRY and CDR2 SYGVKD. This CDR3 has 15 residues. Between the trimmed V and J ends, which lost 0 bases and 5 bases, there was a span of 13 bases.

This clonotype came up many times. A junction boundary mismatches the germline segment, possibly from a read error. The V and J genes are TRBV5-6 and TRBJ1-1; D remains unclear. The CDR3 is 12 residues long. Germline assignment: CDR1 SGHDT and CDR2 YYEEEE. CDR3 sequence reads: CASSLDLAEAFF. CDR3 sequence (DNA): TGTGCCAGCAGCTTAGATCTGGCTGAGGCTTTCTTT.

Points on this clonotype: The junction does not match germline at one end; this may be a read error. The chain joins TRBV6-2 or TRBV6-3 to TRBJ2-5, with a tentative D call TRBD2 (5 bases). Germline V CDR1 and CDR2: MNHEY, SVGEGT. CDR3 length equals 13 residues. CDR3 nucleotides: TGTGCCAGCAGCCCCGGGAACCAAGGGACCCAGTACTTC. Translating gives CASSPGNQGTQYF.

The V gene is TRBV6-2 or TRBV6-3, the J gene TRBJ2-1; TRBD2 agrees at 10 bases. There are 15 residues in the CDR3. Germline V CDR1 and CDR2: MNHEY, SVGEGT. With 6 bases clipped from V and 5 bases from J, the junction kept 7 bases outside the gene matches. CDR3: CASRMSGGANNEQFF. The CDR3 DNA is TGTGCCAGCAGGATGAGCGGGGGGGCCAACAATGAGCAGTTCTTC.

The V gene is TRBV20-1, the J gene TRBJ2-5; D possibly corresponds to TRBD1 (6 bases). Germline CDR1 is DFQATT and CDR2 is SNEGSKA (reference sequence). There are 14 residues in the CDR3. Trimming took off 4 bases at V and 4 bases at J, with 16 bases between the two ends. CDR3 amino acids: CSATYAVRGETQYF. DNA of the CDR3: TGCAGTGCTACTTACGCCGTCAGGGGAGAGACCCAGTACTTC.

The chain carries TRBV20-1 and TRBJ2-1; either TRBD1 or TRBD2 may fit D (6 bases each). Germline-derived CDR1 and CDR2 are DFQATT and SNEGSKA (reference sequence). The V end lost 5 bases, the J end lost 6 bases, and 17 bases lay between the germline ends. The CDR3 totals 14 residues. CDR3 sequence: CSAGVRGPTNEQFF. The CDR3 region has the DNA TGCAGTGCTGGCGTCCGGGGGCCAACCAATGAGCAGTTCTTC.

The V gene is TRBV19, the J gene TRBJ1-1, with D perhaps TRBD1 (5 bases). The CDR3 extends over 19 amino acids. In germline, CDR1 is LNHDA, CDR2 SQIVND (reference sequence). V was clipped by 7 bases and J by 0 bases, with 27 bases between them. The CDR3 DNA follows: TGTGCCAGTATCTCTAGGGCGGCAGGGAGGTCTCAGGTGAACACTGAAGCTTTCTTT. This codes for CASISRAAGRSQVNTEAFF.